This T cell receptor (beta chain) derives from a study of cytomegalovirus exposure and HLA in healthy donors. The V end was cut by 6 bases, the J end by 9 bases, with 13 bases between. Germline-derived CDR1 and CDR2 are SNHLY and FYNNEI. The CDR3 length is 12 residues. PCR used 60 Vbeta primers and 13 Jbeta primers. Method: immunoSEQ multiplex PCR; TCRdb's copy keeps in-frame clones and lacks some. Seen here are 130,000 to 150,000 clones, under 85% observed once, and the top ten hold around 1%. The TCR comes from a man aged 18 to 35 in good health and CMV-seronegative. V usage is TRBV2 and J usage is TRBJ2-3; D gene unclear. Sequences were obtained from PBMCs. Here the CDR3 reads CASSDDIETQYF. The CDR3 nucleotides read TGTGCCAGCAGCGATGACATTGAAACGCAGTATTTT. Looking up the rest from reference TRBV2 and TRBJ2-3 gives the full variable domain: EPEVTQTPSHQVTQMGQEVILRCVPISNHLYFYWYRQILGQKVEFLVSFYNNEISEKSEIFDDQFSVERPDGSNFTLKIRSTKLEDSAMYFCASSDDIETQYFGPGTRLTVL.